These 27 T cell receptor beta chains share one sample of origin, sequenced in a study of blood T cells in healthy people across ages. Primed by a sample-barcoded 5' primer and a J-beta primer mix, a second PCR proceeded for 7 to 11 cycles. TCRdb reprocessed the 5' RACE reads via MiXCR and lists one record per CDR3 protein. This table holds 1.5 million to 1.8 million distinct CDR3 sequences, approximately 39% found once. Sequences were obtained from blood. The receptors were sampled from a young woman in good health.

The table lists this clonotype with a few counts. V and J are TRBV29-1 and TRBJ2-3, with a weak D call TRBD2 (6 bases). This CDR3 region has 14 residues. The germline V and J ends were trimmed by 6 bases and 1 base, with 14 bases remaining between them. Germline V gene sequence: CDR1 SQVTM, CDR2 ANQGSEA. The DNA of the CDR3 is TGCAGCGTAGACTGGGGGGACGGCACAGATACGCAGTATTTT. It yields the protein CSVDWGDGTDTQYF.

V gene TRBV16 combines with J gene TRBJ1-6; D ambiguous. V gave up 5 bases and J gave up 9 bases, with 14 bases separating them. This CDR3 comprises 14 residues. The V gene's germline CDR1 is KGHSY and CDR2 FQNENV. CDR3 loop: CASSERVRVSPLHF. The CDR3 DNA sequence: TGTGCCAGCAGCGAAAGGGTGCGGGTTTCACCCCTCCACTTT.

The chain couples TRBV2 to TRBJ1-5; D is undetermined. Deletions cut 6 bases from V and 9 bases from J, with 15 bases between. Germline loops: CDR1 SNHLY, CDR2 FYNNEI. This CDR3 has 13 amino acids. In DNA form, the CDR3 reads TGTGCCAGCAGGAGATCGGGTTGGAGGCCCCAGCATTTT. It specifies CASRRSGWRPQHF.

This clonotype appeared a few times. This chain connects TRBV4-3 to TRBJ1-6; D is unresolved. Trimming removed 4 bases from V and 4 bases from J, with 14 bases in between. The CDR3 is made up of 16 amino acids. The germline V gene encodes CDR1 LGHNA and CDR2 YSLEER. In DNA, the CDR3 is TGCGCCAGCAGCCGGGAGGTCGAGGGTTATAATTCACCCCTCCACTTT. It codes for CASSREVEGYNSPLHF.

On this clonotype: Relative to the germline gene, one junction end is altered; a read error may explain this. The CDR3 reads CSAYNGASGNYNEQFF. The CDR3 DNA follows: TGTAGTGCTTACAACGGGGCAAGCGGGAACTACAATGAGCAGTTCTTC. The chain combines TRBV20-1 with TRBJ2-1, with 7 bases lining up with TRBD2. This CDR3 has 16 residues. Germline CDR1 reads DFQATT; CDR2 reads SNEGSKA (reference sequence).

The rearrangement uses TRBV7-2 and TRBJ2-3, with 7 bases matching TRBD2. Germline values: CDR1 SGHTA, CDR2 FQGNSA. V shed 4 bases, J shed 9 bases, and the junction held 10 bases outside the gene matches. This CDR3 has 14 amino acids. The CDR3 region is CASSSWGRAETQYF. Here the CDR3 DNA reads TGTGCCAGCAGCTCATGGGGGAGGGCCGAAACGCAGTATTTT.

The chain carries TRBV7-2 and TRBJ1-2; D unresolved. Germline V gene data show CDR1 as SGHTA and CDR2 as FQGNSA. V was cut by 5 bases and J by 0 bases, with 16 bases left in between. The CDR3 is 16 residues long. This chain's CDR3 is CASSPPGRLANYGYTF. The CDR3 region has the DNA TGTGCCAGCAGCCCCCCTGGCAGGTTAGCTAACTATGGCTACACCTTC.

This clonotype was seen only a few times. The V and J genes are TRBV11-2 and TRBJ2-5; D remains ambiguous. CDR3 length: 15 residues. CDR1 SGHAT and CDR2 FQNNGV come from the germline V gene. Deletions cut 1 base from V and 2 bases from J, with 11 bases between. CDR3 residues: CASSLGAGSQETQYF. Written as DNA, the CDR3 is TGTGCCAGCAGCTTAGGAGCAGGTTCTCAAGAGACCCAGTACTTC.

CDR3 sequence reads: CASSEVTGYGYTF. The CDR3 DNA reads TGTGCCAGCAGTGAAGTGACAGGGTATGGCTACACCTTC. This chain connects TRBV2 to TRBJ1-2; 7 nucleotides match TRBD1. J lost 5 bases, V lost 1 base, and 1 base had no gene match. The CDR3 length is 13 residues. Germline assignment: CDR1 SNHLY and CDR2 FYNNEI. Full variable domain (rest looked up from reference TRBV2 and TRBJ1-2): EPEVTQTPSHQVTQMGQEVILRCVPISNHLYFYWYRQILGQKVEFLVSFYNNEISEKSEIFDDQFSVERPDGSNFTLKIRSTKLEDSAMYFCASSEVTGYGYTFGSGTRLTVV.

CDR3 DNA: TGTGCCAGCAGCGTCGGGACCATAGCGGGAGGGCTCACAGATACGCAGTATTTT. Translated: CASSVGTIAGGLTDTQYF. J is TRBJ2-3 and V is TRBV9; 11 bases line up with TRBD2. Germline CDR1 is SGDLS and CDR2 is YYNGEE. The V segment lost 2 bases and the J segment 2 bases; nucleotides outside the gene matches: 10. This CDR3 has 18 amino acids.

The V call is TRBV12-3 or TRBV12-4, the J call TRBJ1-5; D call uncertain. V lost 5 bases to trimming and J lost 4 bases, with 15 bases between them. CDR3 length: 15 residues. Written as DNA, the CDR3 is TGTGCCAGCAGTCCGGCAGTGATCTTTAATCAGCCCCAGCATTTT. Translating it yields CASSPAVIFNQPQHF.

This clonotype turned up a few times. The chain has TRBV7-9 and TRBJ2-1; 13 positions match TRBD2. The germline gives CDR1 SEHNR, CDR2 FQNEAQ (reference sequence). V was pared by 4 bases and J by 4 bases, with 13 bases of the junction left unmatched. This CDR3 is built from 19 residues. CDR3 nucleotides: TGTGCCAGCAGCTACCTGGAAGGGACTAGCGGGAACCTATACAATGAGCAGTTCTTC. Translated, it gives CASSYLEGTSGNLYNEQFF.

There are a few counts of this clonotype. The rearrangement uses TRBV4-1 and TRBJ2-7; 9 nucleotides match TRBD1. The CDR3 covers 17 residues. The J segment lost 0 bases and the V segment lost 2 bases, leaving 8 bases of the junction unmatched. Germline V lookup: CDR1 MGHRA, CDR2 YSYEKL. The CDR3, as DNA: TGCGCCAGCAGCCAATTCGGACAGGGGCCGGGCTCCTACGAGCAGTACTTC. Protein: CASSQFGQGPGSYEQYF.

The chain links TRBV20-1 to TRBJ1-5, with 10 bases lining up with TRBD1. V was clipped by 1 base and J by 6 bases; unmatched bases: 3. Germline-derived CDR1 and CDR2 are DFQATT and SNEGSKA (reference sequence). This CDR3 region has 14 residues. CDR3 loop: CSARAGQGSQPQHF. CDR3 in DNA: TGCAGTGCTAGAGCGGGACAGGGGAGTCAGCCCCAGCATTTT.

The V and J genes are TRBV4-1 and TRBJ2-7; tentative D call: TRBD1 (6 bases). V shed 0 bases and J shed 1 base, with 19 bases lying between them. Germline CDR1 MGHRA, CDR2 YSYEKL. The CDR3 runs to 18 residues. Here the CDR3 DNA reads TGCGCCAGCAGCCAAGATGGACCGACAGGATCTCTTTCCTACGAGCAGTACTTC. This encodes CASSQDGPTGSLSYEQYF.

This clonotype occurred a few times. The CDR3 nucleotides read TGTGCCAGCAGTTTTACCGGGACAGGTAACACTGAAGCTTTCTTT. Translating gives CASSFTGTGNTEAFF. The chain combines TRBV6-5 with TRBJ1-1; 8 nucleotides match TRBD1. The V gene end was trimmed by 4 bases and the J gene end by 2 bases; junction bases not matched to a gene: 6. The germline V gene encodes CDR1 MNHEY and CDR2 SVGAGI. The CDR3 is 15 amino acids.

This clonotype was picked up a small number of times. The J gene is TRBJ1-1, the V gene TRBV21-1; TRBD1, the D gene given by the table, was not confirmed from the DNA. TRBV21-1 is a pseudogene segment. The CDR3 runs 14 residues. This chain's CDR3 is CASSGSGQNTEAFF. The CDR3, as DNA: TGTGCCAGCAGCGGCTCGGGACAGAACACTGAAGCTTTCTTT.

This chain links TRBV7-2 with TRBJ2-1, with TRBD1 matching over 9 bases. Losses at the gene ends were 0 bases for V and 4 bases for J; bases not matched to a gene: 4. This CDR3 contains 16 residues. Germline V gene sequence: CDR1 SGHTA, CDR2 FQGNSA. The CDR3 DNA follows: TGTGCCAGCAGCTTAGCCCGGGACAGGGCTTACAATGAGCAGTTCTTC. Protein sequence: CASSLARDRAYNEQFF.

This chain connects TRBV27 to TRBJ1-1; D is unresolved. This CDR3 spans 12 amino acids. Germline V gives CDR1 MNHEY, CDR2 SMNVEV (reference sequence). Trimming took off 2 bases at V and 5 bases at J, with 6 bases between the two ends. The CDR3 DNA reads TGTGCCAGCAGTTTAAGGCAGACTGAAGCTTTCTTT. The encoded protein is CASSLRQTEAFF.

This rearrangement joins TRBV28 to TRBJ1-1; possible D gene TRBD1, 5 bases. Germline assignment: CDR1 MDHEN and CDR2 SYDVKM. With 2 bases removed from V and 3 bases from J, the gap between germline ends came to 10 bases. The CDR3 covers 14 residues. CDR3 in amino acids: CASSLREGYTEAFF. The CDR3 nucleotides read TGTGCCAGCAGTTTAAGGGAGGGGTACACTGAAGCTTTCTTT.

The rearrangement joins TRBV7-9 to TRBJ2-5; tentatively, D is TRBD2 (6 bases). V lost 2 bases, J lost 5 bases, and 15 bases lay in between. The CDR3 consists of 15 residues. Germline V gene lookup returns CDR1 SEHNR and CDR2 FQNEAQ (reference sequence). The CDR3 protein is CASSLLVGGGETQYF. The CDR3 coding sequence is TGTGCCAGCAGCTTATTGGTCGGGGGTGGTGAGACCCAGTACTTC.

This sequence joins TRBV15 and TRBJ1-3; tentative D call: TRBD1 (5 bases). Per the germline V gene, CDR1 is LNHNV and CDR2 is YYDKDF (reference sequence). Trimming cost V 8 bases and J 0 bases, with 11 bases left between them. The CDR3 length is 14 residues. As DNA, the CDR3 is TGTGCCACCTCGAGGGGACCCTCTGGAAACACCATATATTTT. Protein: CATSRGPSGNTIYF.

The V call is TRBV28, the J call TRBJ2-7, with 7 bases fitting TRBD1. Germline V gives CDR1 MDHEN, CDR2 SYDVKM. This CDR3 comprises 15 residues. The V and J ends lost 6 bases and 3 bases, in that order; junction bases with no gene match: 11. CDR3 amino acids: CASSLFPGQHYEQYF. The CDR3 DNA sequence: TGTGCCAGCAGCCTATTTCCGGGACAGCACTACGAGCAGTACTTC.

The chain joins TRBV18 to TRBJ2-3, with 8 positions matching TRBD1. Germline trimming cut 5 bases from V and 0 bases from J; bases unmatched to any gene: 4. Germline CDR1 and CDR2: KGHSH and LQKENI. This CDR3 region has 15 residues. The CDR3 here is CASSDRGPSTDTQYF. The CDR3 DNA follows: TGTGCCAGCTCAGACAGGGGACCTAGCACAGATACGCAGTATTTT.

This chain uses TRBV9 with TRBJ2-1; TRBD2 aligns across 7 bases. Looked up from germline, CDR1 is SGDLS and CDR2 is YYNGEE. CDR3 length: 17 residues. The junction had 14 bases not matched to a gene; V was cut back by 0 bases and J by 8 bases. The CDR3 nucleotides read TGTGCCAGCAGCGTAGGGGCGGGAGAAGGTTTTTTGGATGAGCAGTTCTTC. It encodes CASSVGAGEGFLDEQFF.

CDR3 amino acids: CASSFRSGNTEAFF. For the CDR3, the DNA is TGTGCCAGCAGCTTCAGGTCAGGGAACACTGAAGCTTTCTTT. This chain links TRBV7-2 with TRBJ1-1; D unclear. The germline gives CDR1 SGHTA, CDR2 FQGNSA. Trimming shortened V by 3 bases and J by 1 base, and 9 bases separated the two germline ends. CDR3 length: 14 residues.

CDR3 DNA: TGCGCCAGCAGCCAACCGGGGGCTTCCTACGAGCAGTACTTC. It is translated as CASSQPGASYEQYF. The V gene is TRBV4-3, the J gene TRBJ2-7; D is possibly TRBD1 or TRBD2 (6 bases each). The CDR3 loop spans 14 amino acids. Germline V gene sequence: CDR1 LGHNA, CDR2 YSLEER. Trimming pared 2 bases from V and 1 base from J, leaving 9 bases between.